This TCR beta chain was captured by sequencing in a study of cytomegalovirus exposure and HLA in healthy donors. The CDR3 is made up of 12 amino acids. Germline values: CDR1 SQVTM, CDR2 ANQGSEA. Trimming cost V 4 bases and J 2 bases, with 7 bases left between them. Regarding this clone: Its antigen is as yet unknown.

Study-wide results and limits: Later examination showed HLA-associated TCR beta chains had greater clonal expansion than equally common others. An analysis was carried out later, and it reportedly showed fewer N-insertions in an Asian-associated ancestry cluster than the approximately 700-donor mean.

13 Jbeta primers and 60 Vbeta primers were used for the PCR. Produced via immunoSEQ multiplex PCR; TCRdb's table is partial and in-frame only. The sample consists of roughly 220,000 clones, approximately 70% of them appearing once. Sample: PBMCs. The sequence was collected from a man aged 35-49 years in good health and CMV-seropositive. This chain connects TRBV29-1 to TRBJ2-3, with D hard to call. The CDR3 loop reads CSVVTHTDTQYF. The CDR3 DNA sequence: TGCAGCGTTGTCACTCACACAGATACGCAGTATTTT.